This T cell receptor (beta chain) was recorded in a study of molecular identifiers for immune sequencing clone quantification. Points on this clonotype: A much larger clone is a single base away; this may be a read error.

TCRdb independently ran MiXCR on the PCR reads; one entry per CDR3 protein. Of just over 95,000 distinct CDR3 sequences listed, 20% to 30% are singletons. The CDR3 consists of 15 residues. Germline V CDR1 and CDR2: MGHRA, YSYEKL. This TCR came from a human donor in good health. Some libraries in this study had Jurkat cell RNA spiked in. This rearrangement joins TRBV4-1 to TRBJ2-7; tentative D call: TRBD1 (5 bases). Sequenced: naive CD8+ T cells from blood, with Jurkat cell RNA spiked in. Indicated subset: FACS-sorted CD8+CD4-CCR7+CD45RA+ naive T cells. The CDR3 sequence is CASSQGLRATYEQHF. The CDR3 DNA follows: TGCGCCAGCAGCCAAGGTCTCAGGGCAACCTACGAGCAGCACTTC.